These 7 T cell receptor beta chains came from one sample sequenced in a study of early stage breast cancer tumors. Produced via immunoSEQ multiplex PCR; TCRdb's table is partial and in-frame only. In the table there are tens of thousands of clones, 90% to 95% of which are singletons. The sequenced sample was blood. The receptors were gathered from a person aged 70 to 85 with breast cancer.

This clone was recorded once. The CDR3 region is CASSDYRVSGNTIYF. DNA for the CDR3: TGTGCCAGCAGCGATTACAGGGTTTCTGGAAACACCATATATTTT. The J gene is TRBJ1-3, the V gene TRBV9; D perhaps matches TRBD1 (6 bases). Germline lookup yields CDR1 SGDLS and CDR2 YYNGEE. The V gene lost 3 bases and the J gene lost 1 base, with 11 bases spanning the gap. This CDR3 comprises 15 residues.

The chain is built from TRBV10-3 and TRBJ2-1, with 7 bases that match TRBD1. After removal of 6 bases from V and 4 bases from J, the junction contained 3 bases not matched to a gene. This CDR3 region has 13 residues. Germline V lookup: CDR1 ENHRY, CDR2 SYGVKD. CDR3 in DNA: TGTGCCATCAGGACAGGGCCGTACAATGAGCAGTTCTTC. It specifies CAIRTGPYNEQFF.

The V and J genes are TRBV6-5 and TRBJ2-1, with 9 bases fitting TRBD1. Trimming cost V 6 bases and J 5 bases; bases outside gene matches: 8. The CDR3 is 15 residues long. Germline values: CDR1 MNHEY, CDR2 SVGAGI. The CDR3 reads CASSYRGRLDNEQFF. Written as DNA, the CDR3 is TGTGCCAGCAGCTACAGGGGGCGCCTGGACAATGAGCAGTTCTTC.

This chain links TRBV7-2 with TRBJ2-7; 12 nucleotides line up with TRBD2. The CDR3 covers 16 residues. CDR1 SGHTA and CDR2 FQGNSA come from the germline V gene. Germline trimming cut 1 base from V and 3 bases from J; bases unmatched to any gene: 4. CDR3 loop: CASSLDLAGGGYEQYF. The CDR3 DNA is TGTGCCAGCAGCTTAGATCTAGCGGGGGGGGGCTACGAGCAGTACTTC.

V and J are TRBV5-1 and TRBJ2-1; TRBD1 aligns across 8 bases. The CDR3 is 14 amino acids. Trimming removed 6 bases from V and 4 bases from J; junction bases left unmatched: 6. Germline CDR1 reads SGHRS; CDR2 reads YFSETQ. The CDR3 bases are TGCGCCAGCACCTCAGGGGGCCTATACAATGAGCAGTTCTTC. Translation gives CASTSGGLYNEQFF.

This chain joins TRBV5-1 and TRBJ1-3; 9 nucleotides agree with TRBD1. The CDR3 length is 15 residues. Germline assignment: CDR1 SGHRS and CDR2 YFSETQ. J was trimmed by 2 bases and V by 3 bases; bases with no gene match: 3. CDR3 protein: CASSSGQGAGNTIYF. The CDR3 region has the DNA TGCGCCAGCAGCTCGGGACAGGGAGCTGGAAACACCATATATTTT.

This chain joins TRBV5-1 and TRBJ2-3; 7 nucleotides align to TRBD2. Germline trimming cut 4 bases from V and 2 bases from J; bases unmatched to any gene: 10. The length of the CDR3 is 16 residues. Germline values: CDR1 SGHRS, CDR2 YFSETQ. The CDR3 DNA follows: TGCGCCAGCAGCGCCCTGGCAGCGGGAAACACAGATACGCAGTATTTT. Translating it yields CASSALAAGNTDTQYF.